This TCR beta chain is from a study of shared clonotypes between healthy human individuals. This CDR3 has 14 amino acids. With 4 bases removed from V and 2 bases from J, the gap between germline ends came to 12 bases. Germline V gives CDR1 SNHLY, CDR2 FYNNEI. The naive CD8 fraction comprised CD45RO-negative cells positively selected for CCR7 and excluded terminally differentiated effector memory CD45RA+ cells. Donors, healthy HIV-negative adults, lacked recent acute infections or vaccinations. Generated by immunoSEQ multiplex PCR, the TCRdb table keeps only in-frame clones and is missing some. This sample has approximately 740,000 clones, with 80% to 95% found just once.

This clonotype originated in a man aged 30 to 39 in good health. This chain joins TRBV2 and TRBJ2-7; maybe TRBD1 (5 bases). The sequencing sample was made of naive CD8+ T cells sorted from blood. The DNA of the CDR3 is TGTGCCAGCAGTGGGTTGACAGAACCCTACGAGCAGTACTTC. As protein: CASSGLTEPYEQYF.